This record covers a single TCR beta chain. The entry originates in a study of blood T cell repertoires in COVID-19. At the level of the study: COVID-19 samples collected from the United States, Italy and Spain covered acute and convalescent phases. T cells, B-cell-depleted T cells, or PBMCs provided the cDNA or gDNA that served as material.

In the original analysis: Nucleated cell number was recorded as an estimate derived from reference gene primer amplification. Sequenced by immunoSEQ multiplex PCR; TCRdb stores in-frame clones only, minus some. V and J calls and clone size come straight from that table; D and trimming were deduced from the DNA. This table holds over 200,000 clones, approximately 85% found once. The germline V gene has CDR1 SGDLS and CDR2 YYNGEE. This CDR3 spans 13 amino acids. V lost 3 bases to trimming and J lost 6 bases; unmatched junction nucleotides: 4. The origin of this receptor is a woman in her twenties or thirties with acute or convalescent COVID-19. The V gene is TRBV9, the J gene TRBJ1-2, with 8 bases lining up with TRBD1. Specimen: peripheral blood. The CDR3 loop reads CASSAGGKDGYTF. The CDR3 DNA is TGTGCCAGCAGCGCAGGGGGCAAGGATGGCTACACCTTC.